These 30 T cell receptor beta chains originate from one sample sequenced in a study of T cell responses to AZD1222 COVID-19 vaccine. Assay used: immunoSEQ multiplex PCR; TCRdb lists only in-frame clones, some missing. This table holds about 83,000 clones, roughly 83% found once. This sample comprised peripheral blood, obtained on day 0 of AZD1222 vaccination. These receptors originate from an adult in good health.

The V and J genes are TRBV11-3 and TRBJ1-3; TRBD1 is a possible D gene (5 bases). Trimming took 5 bases from V and 2 from J, leaving 13 bases between them. Germline V CDR1 and CDR2: SGHNT, YENEEA. CDR3 length: 15 amino acids. The CDR3 DNA follows: TGTGCCAGCAGCCCAGGGCAGGGCCCTGGAAACACCATATATTTT. Translating gives CASSPGQGPGNTIYF.

This clone occurred a few times. This sequence joins TRBV11-2 and TRBJ2-1, with D uncertain. Trimming pared 0 bases from V and 6 bases from J, leaving 9 bases between. From germline, CDR1 is SGHAT and CDR2 FQNNGV. The CDR3 has 14 residues. The CDR3 DNA is TGTGCCAGCAGCTTAGATTGGCCGGGCAATGAGCAGTTCTTC. Translating gives CASSLDWPGNEQFF.

The CDR3 here is CASSPFDSRNEKLFF. In DNA form, the CDR3 reads TGTGCCAGCTCACCTTTTGACAGTAGAAATGAAAAACTGTTTTTT. This sequence joins TRBV18 and TRBJ1-4; TRBD1 might be the D (5 bases). The CDR3 extends over 15 amino acids. V lost 3 bases and J 5 bases, leaving 13 bases between the germline ends. CDR1 KGHSH and CDR2 LQKENI come from the germline V gene.

The chain couples TRBV21-1 to TRBJ2-3. TRBV21-1 is a pseudogene. The CDR3 consists of 16 residues. This CDR3 is CASSYKTLWCTDTQYF. Here the CDR3 DNA reads TGTGCCAGCAGCTACAAGACCCTCTGGTGCACAGATACGCAGTATTTT.

The chain joins TRBV5-6 to TRBJ2-5, with 8 bases matching TRBD1. V lost 5 bases to trimming and J lost 5 bases; unmatched junction nucleotides: 14. Looked up from germline, CDR1 is SGHDT and CDR2 is YYEEEE. This CDR3 region has 16 residues. CDR3 region: CASRLERQGSLETQYF. The CDR3, as DNA: TGTGCCAGCAGGCTAGAAAGACAGGGGTCGTTGGAGACCCAGTACTTC.

The chain links TRBV3-1 (or the pseudogene TRBV3-2) to TRBJ2-1; 11 nucleotides match TRBD2. Germline CDR1 LGHDT, CDR2 YNNKEL (reference sequence). V trimming: 4 bases; J trimming: 9 bases; junction bases outside the gene matches: 8. This CDR3 has 15 residues. The CDR3 DNA follows: TGTGCCAGCAGCCTCCCGGGACTAGCGGACGGTGAGCAGTTCTTC. Its translation: CASSLPGLADGEQFF.

This clone has only one observation. The genes are TRBV7-8 and TRBJ1-1, with D hard to call. The germline V and J ends were trimmed by 7 bases and 3 bases, with 15 bases remaining between them. CDR1 and CDR2 (germline): SGHVS, FQNEAQ. The CDR3 totals 14 residues. CDR3 in amino acids: CASTRAGAYTEAFF. For the CDR3, the DNA is TGTGCCAGCACCCGAGCCGGAGCGTACACTGAAGCTTTCTTT.

The gene calls are TRBV5-5 and TRBJ2-2; D not resolved. Trimming shortened V by 2 bases and J by 8 bases, and 13 bases separated the two germline ends. Germline lookup yields CDR1 SGHKS and CDR2 YYEKEE (reference sequence). The CDR3 contains 14 residues. Written as DNA, the CDR3 is TGTGCCAGCAGCTTCTGGGCTGTACCTGGGGAGCTGTTTTTT. Amino acid sequence: CASSFWAVPGELFF.

The chain carries TRBV5-1 and TRBJ1-2; D gene ambiguous. This CDR3 is 12 amino acids long. Trimming took off 0 bases at V and 3 bases at J, with 3 bases between the two ends. The V gene's germline CDR1 is SGHRS and CDR2 YFSETQ. In nucleotides, the CDR3 is TGCGCCAGCAGCTTGGATCACTATGGCTACACCTTC. Translation gives CASSLDHYGYTF.

V and J are TRBV4-1 and TRBJ1-6; D remains ambiguous. The CDR3 has 14 amino acids. Germline values: CDR1 MGHRA, CDR2 YSYEKL. Trimming took off 5 bases at V and 2 bases at J, with 7 bases between the two ends. The DNA for the CDR3 is TGCGCCAGCAGCGGAGGTACCTATAATTCACCCCTCCACTTT. This codes for CASSGGTYNSPLHF.

The V gene is TRBV5-4, the J gene TRBJ1-1; D ambiguous. The CDR3 loop spans 14 amino acids. The V end lost 4 bases, the J end lost 0 bases, and 10 bases lay between the germline ends. The germline V gene encodes CDR1 SGHNT and CDR2 YYREEE (reference sequence). The CDR3 region is CASSLGILNTEAFF. CDR3 bases: TGTGCCAGCAGCCTCGGGATTTTGAACACTGAAGCTTTCTTT.

The table lists this clone with a few counts. The chain is built from TRBV15 and TRBJ2-7; TRBD2 is a possible D gene (5 bases). This CDR3 region has 15 residues. Germline CDR1 and CDR2: LNHNV and YYDKDF (reference sequence). The ends were cut back, 5 bases at V and 0 bases at J, with 14 bases in the middle. CDR3 in amino acids: CATSPDAGNSYEQYF. In DNA form, the CDR3 reads TGTGCCACCAGCCCCGATGCCGGGAACTCCTACGAGCAGTACTTC.

This chain links TRBV18 with TRBJ1-5; 11 nucleotides agree with TRBD1. This CDR3 comprises 15 residues. Germline CDR1 reads KGHSH; CDR2 reads LQKENI. The V and J ends lost 3 bases and 6 bases, in that order; junction bases with no gene match: 4. The CDR3 loop is CASSPGTGGSQPQHF. For the CDR3, the DNA is TGTGCCAGCTCACCCGGGACAGGGGGTTCTCAGCCCCAGCATTTT.

This clone was seen more than once but under ten times. The rearrangement uses TRBV29-1 and TRBJ2-1, with TRBD2 matching over 9 bases. Trimming removed 0 bases from V and 2 bases from J; junction bases left unmatched: 8. The germline gives CDR1 SQVTM, CDR2 ANQGSEA. The CDR3 extends over 17 amino acids. CDR3 loop: CSVEDHTAGGPYNEQFF. The CDR3 DNA sequence: TGCAGCGTTGAAGATCACACAGCGGGAGGCCCCTACAATGAGCAGTTCTTC.

This clone has only a few counts. The J gene is TRBJ1-5, the V gene TRBV7-6, with D perhaps matching TRBD1 (6 bases). Germline CDR1 SGHVS, CDR2 FNYEAQ. The CDR3 is 15 residues long. The V end was cut by 5 bases, the J end by 2 bases, with 13 bases between. The CDR3 spells CASSAEEGGNQPQHF. The CDR3 nucleotides read TGTGCCAGCAGCGCAGAAGAGGGGGGCAATCAGCCCCAGCATTTT.

CDR3 region: CASSESGGHTGELFF. Here the CDR3 DNA reads TGTGCCAGTAGTGAGAGCGGGGGCCACACCGGGGAGCTGTTTTTT. The chain is built from TRBV19 and TRBJ2-2; 8 nucleotides agree with TRBD2. V gave up 5 bases and J gave up 3 bases; unmatched junction bases: 5. Germline loops: CDR1 LNHDA, CDR2 SQIVND (reference sequence). This CDR3 spans 15 amino acids.

V and J are TRBV27 and TRBJ2-1, with TRBD1 matching over 12 bases. V trimming: 6 bases; J trimming: 6 bases; junction bases outside the gene matches: 6. Germline V gene data show CDR1 as MNHEY and CDR2 as SMNVEV (reference sequence). The CDR3 totals 15 residues. CDR3 sequence (DNA): TGTGCCAGCAGCCCCCGGGACAGGGGGCTCAATGAGCAGTTCTTC. Translation gives CASSPRDRGLNEQFF.

The chain recombines TRBV18 with TRBJ2-7; 7 nucleotides match TRBD2. In germline, CDR1 is KGHSH, CDR2 LQKENI. The CDR3 extends over 15 amino acids. V shed 0 bases and J 3 bases; nucleotides not matched to a gene: 5. CDR3 bases: TGTGCCAGCTCACCACCGTCGCGGGAGTACTACGAGCAGTACTTC. This codes for CASSPPSREYYEQYF. The full variable domain, with the rest looked up from reference TRBV18 and TRBJ2-7, is NAGVMQNPRHLVRRRGQEARLRCSPMKGHSHVYWYRQLPEEGLKFMVYLQKENIIDESGMPKERFSAEFPKEGPSILRIQQVVRGDSAAYFCASSPPSREYYEQYFGPGTRLTVT.

The rearrangement uses TRBV3-1 (or the pseudogene TRBV3-2) and TRBJ1-5, with D uncertain. V lost 3 bases, J lost 3 bases, and 9 bases lay in between. CDR1 is LGHDT, CDR2 YNNKEL, per germline (reference sequence). CDR3 length equals 14 residues. The CDR3 region is CASSQSGNNQPQHF. The CDR3 DNA is TGTGCCAGCAGCCAGTCTGGGAACAATCAGCCCCAGCATTTT.

The rearrangement joins TRBV6-5 to TRBJ2-6; D is ambiguous. CDR3 length: 13 residues. Trimming pared 7 bases from V and 0 bases from J, leaving 4 bases between. The V gene's germline CDR1 is MNHEY and CDR2 SVGAGI. The CDR3 sequence: CASTLSGANVLTF. DNA of the CDR3: TGTGCCAGCACACTCTCTGGGGCCAACGTCCTGACTTTC.

This CDR3 reads CASSDNPAGVQHF. CDR3 coding DNA: TGTGCCAGTAGTGACAATCCCGCAGGGGTCCAGCATTTT. The rearrangement joins TRBV19 to TRBJ1-5; weak D call: TRBD1 (6 bases). Trimming pared 5 bases from V and 12 bases from J, leaving 17 bases between. CDR1 is LNHDA, CDR2 SQIVND, per germline (reference sequence). The CDR3 has 13 amino acids.

The chain couples TRBV20-1 to TRBJ2-3; a weak D match, TRBD2 (6 bases). The length of the CDR3 is 14 residues. Germline CDR1 DFQATT, CDR2 SNEGSKA (reference sequence). V lost 3 bases and J 10 bases, leaving 20 bases between the germline ends. The CDR3: CSASLMAASGAQYF. In nucleotides, the CDR3 is TGCAGTGCTAGTCTAATGGCGGCTTCGGGGGCGCAGTATTTT.

V usage is TRBV19 and J usage is TRBJ2-1, with D tentatively TRBD2 (5 bases). Germline V gives CDR1 LNHDA, CDR2 SQIVND (reference sequence). CDR3 length equals 14 residues. V was pared by 6 bases and J by 2 bases, with 11 bases between. CDR3 in amino acids: CASSPGSTYNEQFF. CDR3 nucleotides: TGTGCCAGTAGCCCGGGAAGCACCTACAATGAGCAGTTCTTC.

This clone was counted a few times. V gene TRBV5-6 combines with J gene TRBJ1-1, with no clear D. The V and J ends lost 2 bases and 2 bases respectively, with 13 bases between them. The CDR3 is 15 residues long. The germline V gene has CDR1 SGHDT and CDR2 YYEEEE. This CDR3 is CASSFIIAGNTEAFF. CDR3 in DNA: TGTGCCAGCAGCTTCATCATCGCAGGCAACACTGAAGCTTTCTTT.

This sequence joins TRBV7-8 and TRBJ1-1; D may be TRBD1 (5 bases). With 5 bases removed from V and 1 base from J, the gap between germline ends came to 17 bases. This CDR3 is built from 16 residues. The V gene's germline CDR1 is SGHVS and CDR2 FQNEAQ. Here the CDR3 DNA reads TGTGCCAGCAGCCGAAGGCGACAGTTTCAGAACACTGAAGCTTTCTTT. This gives the protein CASSRRRQFQNTEAFF.

The V and J genes are TRBV6-5 and TRBJ1-1; tentative D call: TRBD1 (5 bases). Germline CDR1 and CDR2: MNHEY and SVGAGI. V lost 5 bases to trimming and J lost 4 bases, with 11 bases between them. The CDR3 has 13 amino acids. CDR3 nucleotide sequence: TGTGCCAGCAGTCCGGGACCACGCACTGAAGCTTTCTTT. Translation gives CASSPGPRTEAFF.

This clone has a handful of counts. The chain couples TRBV28 to TRBJ2-4; possible D gene TRBD1, 5 bases. Trimming took 5 bases from V and 4 from J, leaving 18 bases between them. The CDR3 consists of 16 residues. The germline V gene has CDR1 MDHEN and CDR2 SYDVKM. In nucleotides, the CDR3 is TGTGCCAGCAGTAGCAGGGTAGTCGAATGGAAAAACATTCAGTACTTC. Amino acid sequence: CASSSRVVEWKNIQYF.

The J gene is TRBJ2-3, the V gene TRBV7-2; TRBD2 aligns across 7 bases. CDR3 length: 16 residues. The ends lost 1 base at V and 3 bases at J; junction bases unmatched: 7. Germline CDR1 and CDR2: SGHTA and FQGNSA. The CDR3 nucleotides read TGTGCCAGCAGCTTAGATAAGGGCGGGAGAACAGATACGCAGTATTTT. It encodes CASSLDKGGRTDTQYF.

V usage is TRBV5-1 and J usage is TRBJ2-7, with 10 positions matching TRBD2. The V segment lost 4 bases and the J segment 3 bases; nucleotides outside the gene matches: 7. Germline CDR1 SGHRS, CDR2 YFSETQ. The CDR3 length is 15 residues. CDR3: CASSRTSGANYEQYF. The CDR3 DNA sequence: TGCGCCAGCAGCCGTACTAGCGGGGCCAACTACGAGCAGTACTTC.

This chain joins TRBV6-6 and TRBJ2-3; 12 nucleotides align to TRBD2. V shed 5 bases, J shed 4 bases, and the junction held 1 base outside the gene matches. Germline CDR1 and CDR2: MNHNY and SVGAGI (reference sequence). The CDR3 has 14 amino acids. In DNA form, the CDR3 reads TGTGCCAGCAGTCGGACTAGCGGGGCAGATACGCAGTATTTT. Amino acid sequence: CASSRTSGADTQYF.